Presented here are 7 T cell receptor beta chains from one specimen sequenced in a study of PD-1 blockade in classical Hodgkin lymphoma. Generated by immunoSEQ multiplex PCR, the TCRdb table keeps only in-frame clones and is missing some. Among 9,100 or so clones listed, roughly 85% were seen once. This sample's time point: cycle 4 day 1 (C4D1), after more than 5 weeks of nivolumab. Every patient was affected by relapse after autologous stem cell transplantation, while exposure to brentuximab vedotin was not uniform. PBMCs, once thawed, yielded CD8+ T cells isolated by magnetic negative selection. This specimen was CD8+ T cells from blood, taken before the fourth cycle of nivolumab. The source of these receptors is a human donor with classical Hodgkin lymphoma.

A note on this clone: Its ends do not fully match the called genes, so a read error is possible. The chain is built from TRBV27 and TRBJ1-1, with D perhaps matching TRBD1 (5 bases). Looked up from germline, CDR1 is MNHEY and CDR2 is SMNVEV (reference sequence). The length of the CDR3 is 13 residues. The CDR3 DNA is TGTGCCAGCAGTTTCTCTCCCGGGACGGAGCGTACCTTT. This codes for CASSFSPGTERTF.

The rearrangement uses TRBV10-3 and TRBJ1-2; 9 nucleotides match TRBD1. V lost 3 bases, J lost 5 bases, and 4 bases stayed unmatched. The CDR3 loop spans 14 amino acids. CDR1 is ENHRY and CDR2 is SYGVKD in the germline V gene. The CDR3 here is CAISDAGQGYGYTF. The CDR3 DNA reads TGTGCCATCAGTGACGCGGGACAGGGTTATGGCTACACCTTC.

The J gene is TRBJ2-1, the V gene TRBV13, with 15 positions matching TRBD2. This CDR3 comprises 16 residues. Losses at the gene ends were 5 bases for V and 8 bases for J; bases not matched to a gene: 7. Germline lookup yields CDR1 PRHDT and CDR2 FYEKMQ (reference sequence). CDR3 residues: CASSPGTSGGQDEQFF. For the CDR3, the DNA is TGTGCCAGCAGCCCCGGGACTAGCGGGGGGCAGGATGAGCAGTTCTTC.

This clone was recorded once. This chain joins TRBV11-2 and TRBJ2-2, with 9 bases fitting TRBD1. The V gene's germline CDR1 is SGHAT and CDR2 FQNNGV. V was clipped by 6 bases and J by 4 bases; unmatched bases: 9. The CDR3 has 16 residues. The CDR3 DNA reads TGTGCCAGCAGGGGGAACGGGACAGGGTTCACCGGGGAGCTGTTTTTT. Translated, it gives CASRGNGTGFTGELFF.

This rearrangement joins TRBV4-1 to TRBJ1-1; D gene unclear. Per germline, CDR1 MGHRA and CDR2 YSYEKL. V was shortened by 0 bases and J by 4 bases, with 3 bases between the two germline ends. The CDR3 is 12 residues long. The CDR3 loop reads CASSQEFTEAFF. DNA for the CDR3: TGCGCCAGCAGCCAAGAATTCACTGAAGCTTTCTTT.

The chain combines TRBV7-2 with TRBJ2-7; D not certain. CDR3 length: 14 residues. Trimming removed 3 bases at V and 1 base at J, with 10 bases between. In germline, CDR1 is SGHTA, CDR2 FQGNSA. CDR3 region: CASSFPPRSYEQYF. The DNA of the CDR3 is TGTGCCAGCAGCTTTCCCCCCCGTTCCTACGAGCAGTACTTC.

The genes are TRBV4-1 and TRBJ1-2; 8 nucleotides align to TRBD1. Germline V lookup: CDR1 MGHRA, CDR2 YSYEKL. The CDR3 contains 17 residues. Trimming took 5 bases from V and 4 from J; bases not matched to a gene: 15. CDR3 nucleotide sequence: TGCGCCAGCAGCTTATCCGGGACAGGCCTAACCTTCTATGGCTACACCTTC. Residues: CASSLSGTGLTFYGYTF.